These 5 T cell receptor beta chains share one sample of origin, sequenced in a study of shared clonotypes between healthy human individuals. Sequencing used immunoSEQ multiplex PCR; TCRdb keeps in-frame clones, though not all of them. The sample has under 600,000 clones, around 97% seen once. Sample: naive CD4+ T cells sorted from blood. As for subset: CD45RA+ positively selected. The source is a woman between 25 and 40 years old in good health.

The genes are TRBV2 and TRBJ2-7, with a weak D call TRBD1 (6 bases). Deletions cut 9 bases from V and 0 bases from J, with 12 bases between. Germline V gene lookup returns CDR1 SNHLY and CDR2 FYNNEI. This CDR3 comprises 13 residues. CDR3 residues: CASAGQISYEQYF. The CDR3 coding sequence is TGTGCCAGTGCCGGACAGATCTCCTACGAGCAGTACTTC.

CDR3 protein: CASSSVRTYEQYF. The CDR3 DNA reads TGTGCCAGCAGTTCCGTCCGGACCTACGAGCAGTACTTC. This rearrangement joins TRBV4-2 to TRBJ2-7; D is uncertain. The V gene lost 6 bases and the J gene lost 2 bases, with 11 bases spanning the gap. The length of the CDR3 is 13 residues. Germline V CDR1 and CDR2: LGHNA, YNFKEQ.

The chain combines TRBV5-1 with TRBJ2-7, with 10 positions matching TRBD1. The CDR3 totals 16 residues. Germline values: CDR1 SGHRS, CDR2 YFSETQ. V shed 0 bases, J shed 6 bases, and the junction held 9 bases outside the gene matches. CDR3 amino acids: CASSLGPRDRGAEQYF. As DNA, the CDR3 is TGCGCCAGCAGCTTGGGCCCCCGGGACAGGGGTGCCGAGCAGTACTTC.

The chain has TRBV6-6 and TRBJ2-2; 9 nucleotides line up with TRBD2. Germline assignment: CDR1 MNHNY and CDR2 SVGAGI (reference sequence). V lost 2 bases to trimming and J lost 6 bases; unmatched junction nucleotides: 7. The CDR3 extends over 16 amino acids. The CDR3 DNA sequence: TGTGCCAGCAGTTACGGCGGTAGCGGGAGAGCCGGGGAGCTGTTTTTT. This encodes CASSYGGSGRAGELFF.

The chain uses TRBV6-5 and TRBJ2-3; no reliable D call. Trimming shortened V by 2 bases and J by 0 bases, and 6 bases separated the two germline ends. CDR1 MNHEY and CDR2 SVGAGI come from the germline V gene. This CDR3 has 14 residues. CDR3 in amino acids: CASSYARSTDTQYF. In nucleotides, the CDR3 is TGTGCCAGCAGTTACGCCCGAAGCACAGATACGCAGTATTTT.